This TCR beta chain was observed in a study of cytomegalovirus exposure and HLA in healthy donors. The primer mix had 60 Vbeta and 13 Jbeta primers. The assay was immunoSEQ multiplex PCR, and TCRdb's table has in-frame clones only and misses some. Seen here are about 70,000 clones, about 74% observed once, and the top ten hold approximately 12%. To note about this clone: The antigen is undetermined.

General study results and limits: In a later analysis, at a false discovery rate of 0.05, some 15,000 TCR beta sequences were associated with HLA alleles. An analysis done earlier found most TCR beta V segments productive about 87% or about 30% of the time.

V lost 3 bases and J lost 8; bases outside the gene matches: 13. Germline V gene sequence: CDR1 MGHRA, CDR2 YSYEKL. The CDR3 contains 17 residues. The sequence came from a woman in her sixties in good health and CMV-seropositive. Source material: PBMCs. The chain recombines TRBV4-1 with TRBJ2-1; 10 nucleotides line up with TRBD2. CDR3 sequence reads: CASSHVLPGLAIDEQFF. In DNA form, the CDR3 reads TGCGCCAGCAGCCATGTCCTGCCGGGACTAGCGATAGATGAGCAGTTCTTC.